Presented here are 12 T cell receptor beta chains from one specimen sequenced in a study of T cell changes during pregnancy in multiple sclerosis. The data were produced by immunoSEQ multiplex PCR, yet TCRdb's version contains in-frame clones alone and is incomplete. Of roughly 70,000 clones in the sample, 90% were seen once. Specimen: peripheral blood, collected in the third trimester of pregnancy. Source of these receptors: a female donor with multiple sclerosis, enrolled in a pregnancy study.

The chain links TRBV28 to TRBJ1-1; D possibly corresponds to TRBD1 (6 bases). The CDR3 is made up of 11 amino acids. V dropped 5 bases and J dropped 8 bases, with 9 bases sitting between them. Germline values: CDR1 MDHEN, CDR2 SYDVKM. This CDR3 reads CASSAGTEAFF. For the CDR3, the DNA is TGTGCCAGCAGTGCCGGGACAGAAGCTTTCTTT.

This clone appeared a single time. The rearrangement links TRBV9 to TRBJ2-7; D is unresolved. CDR1 SGDLS and CDR2 YYNGEE come from the germline V gene. The V and J ends lost 0 bases and 4 bases respectively, with 11 bases between them. CDR3 length: 14 amino acids. The CDR3 coding sequence is TGTGCCAGCAGCGTAGATACCAACCGGTACGAGCAGTACTTC. Translated, it gives CASSVDTNRYEQYF.

The J gene is TRBJ2-6, the V gene TRBV19; 11 positions agree with TRBD1. This CDR3 has 17 amino acids. The junction had 7 bases not matched to a gene; V was cut back by 7 bases and J by 2 bases. CDR1 LNHDA and CDR2 SQIVND come from the germline V gene (reference sequence). The CDR3: CASKGDRGYAGANVLTF. In nucleotides, the CDR3 is TGTGCCAGTAAAGGGGACAGGGGGTACGCTGGGGCCAACGTCCTGACTTTC.

V and J are TRBV6-1 and TRBJ2-5, with D tentatively TRBD1 (5 bases). This CDR3 contains 15 residues. The V gene lost 3 bases and the J gene lost 5 bases, with 16 bases spanning the gap. Germline CDR1 reads MNHNS; CDR2 reads SASEGT. The CDR3 sequence is CASSDLGQGEETQYF. CDR3 nucleotides: TGTGCCAGCAGTGACCTTGGCCAGGGTGAGGAGACCCAGTACTTC.

The genes are TRBV6-4 and TRBJ2-3, with TRBD2 matching over 9 bases. With 4 bases clipped from V and 0 bases from J, the junction kept 5 bases outside the gene matches. The CDR3 is 16 residues long. Germline V gene data show CDR1 as MRHNA and CDR2 as SNTAGT. CDR3 protein: CASSAASGKSTDTQYF. Written as DNA, the CDR3 is TGTGCCAGCAGTGCGGCTAGCGGGAAAAGCACAGATACGCAGTATTTT.

J is TRBJ2-2 and V is TRBV9; possibly TRBD1 for D (6 bases). This CDR3 spans 15 amino acids. Between the trimmed V and J ends, which lost 3 bases and 6 bases, there was a span of 15 bases. The V gene's germline CDR1 is SGDLS and CDR2 YYNGEE. In DNA form, the CDR3 reads TGTGCCAGCAGCGCACCACAGGGAGTTCCCGGGGAGCTGTTTTTT. Protein sequence: CASSAPQGVPGELFF.

The chain has TRBV2 and TRBJ2-7; D gene unclear. This CDR3 is 11 amino acids long. The V end lost 2 bases, the J end lost 4 bases, and 3 bases lay between the germline ends. Germline CDR1 SNHLY, CDR2 FYNNEI. The CDR3 bases are TGTGCCAGCAGTGAAACATACGAGCAGTACTTC. Its protein is CASSETYEQYF.

The chain joins TRBV19 to TRBJ2-2; maybe TRBD2 (6 bases). V lost 3 bases and J lost 6, with 20 bases in between. The CDR3 extends over 17 amino acids. Germline loops: CDR1 LNHDA, CDR2 SQIVND (reference sequence). CDR3 nucleotide sequence: TGTGCCAGTAGTATTAGTTCTCGGGGACTGACGGCCGGGGAGCTGTTTTTT. It is translated as CASSISSRGLTAGELFF. Together with reference TRBV19 and TRBJ2-2, the CDR3 gives the full variable domain: DGGITQSPKYLFRKEGQNVTLSCEQNLNHDAMYWYRQDPGQGLRLIYYSQIVNDFQKGDIAEGYSVSREKKESFPLTVTSAQKNPTAFYLCASSISSRGLTAGELFFGEGSRLTVL.

This chain connects TRBV20-1 to TRBJ2-7; tentative D call: TRBD2 (5 bases). CDR3 length equals 11 residues. Trimming stripped 5 bases from V and 2 bases from J, with 7 bases between. Germline V gene sequence: CDR1 DFQATT, CDR2 SNEGSKA (reference sequence). The CDR3 DNA reads TGCAGTGCTCGGGGTACCTACGAGCAGTACTTC. Its protein is CSARGTYEQYF.

The V gene is TRBV6-6, the J gene TRBJ1-5; D might be TRBD1 (5 bases). Trimming removed 2 bases at V and 7 bases at J, with 9 bases between. Germline loops: CDR1 MNHNY, CDR2 SVGAGI (reference sequence). The CDR3 is 13 amino acids. CDR3 coding DNA: TGTGCCAGCAGTTACGGGGGAGGCCAGCCCCAGCATTTT. It specifies CASSYGGGQPQHF.

V usage is TRBV4-1 and J usage is TRBJ2-6; 8 bases match TRBD1. This CDR3 has 19 residues. Germline CDR1 is MGHRA and CDR2 is YSYEKL. Germline trimming cut 5 bases from V and 1 base from J; bases unmatched to any gene: 13. The CDR3 nucleotides are TGCGCCAGCAGCAACCCGACAGGGGAGTTCAGGTCTGGGGCCAACGTCCTGACTTTC. Its protein product is CASSNPTGEFRSGANVLTF.

This chain uses TRBV14 with TRBJ2-5; D is perhaps TRBD2 (5 bases). This CDR3 has 13 residues. V lost 4 bases, J lost 2 bases, and 8 bases lay in between. Germline CDR1 and CDR2: SGHDN and FVKESK. CDR3 nucleotides: TGTGCCAGCAGCCCCTGGACTCAAGAGACCCAGTACTTC. Translation gives CASSPWTQETQYF. Supplemented by reference TRBV14 and TRBJ2-5, the full variable domain reads EAGVTQFPSHSVIEKGQTVTLRCDPISGHDNLYWYRRVMGKEIKFLLHFVKESKQDESGMPNNRFLAERTGGTYSTLKVQPAELEDSGVYFCASSPWTQETQYFGPGTRLLVL.